The clone carrying this TCR beta chain has at least ten counts. This sample was taken from a study of metastatic and nonmetastatic thyroid tumors. TCRdb reprocessed the PCR reads using MiXCR. The data hold 30,000 to 35,000 clones, with under 20% observed a single time. No treatment had been given to any patient before thyroid surgery. V gave up 7 bases and J gave up 7 bases; unmatched junction bases: 9. Germline V gene lookup returns CDR1 SQVTM and CDR2 ANQGSEA. The CDR3 is made up of 13 amino acids. What was sequenced was blood. The J gene is TRBJ1-2, the V gene TRBV29-1, with 10 bases fitting TRBD1. The receptor was derived from a female donor with papillary thyroid cancer or a benign thyroid nodule (not recorded which). Some clones in this sample may be carry-over from other donors' samples. The CDR3 is CSDGGQGYGGYTF. The CDR3 DNA is TGCAGCGACGGGGGACAGGGGTATGGTGGCTACACCTTC.